This is a list of T cell receptor beta chains from one sample in a study of blood T cell repertoires in COVID-19. The repertoire was sequenced with immunoSEQ multiplex PCR; TCRdb's copy has only in-frame clones and lacks some. The sample records approximately 480,000 clones, roughly 89% being singletons. Sequencing was carried out using peripheral blood. Every receptor here comes from a man aged 18 to 30 with COVID-19, enrolled during active disease. Each CDR3 is given with its conserved first and last residue. D genes are given only for firm matches. Size is omitted from some rows. Given values are once, few, many or a class for expanded clones.

CDR3 protein | CDR3 DNA | clone size | J gene | D gene | V gene
CASSGQGSGANVLTF | TGTGCCAGCAGTGGACAGGGGTCTGGGGCCAACGTCCTGACTTTC | - | TRBJ2-6 | TRBD1 | TRBV6-6
CASSTPGGTVIPAYEQYF | TGTGCCAGCAGCACCCCAGGCGGGACAGTCATCCCAGCCTACGAGCAGTACTTC | - | TRBJ2-7 | - | TRBV14
CASSLVASGGSYEQYF | TGTGCCAGCAGCTTGGTTGCTAGCGGGGGGTCCTACGAGCAGTACTTC | - | TRBJ2-7 | TRBD2 | TRBV5-8
CASSLGLLAGGRDTQYF | TGTGCCAGCAGCTTGGGACTTCTAGCGGGGGGCCGGGATACGCAGTATTTT | - | TRBJ2-3 | TRBD2 | TRBV7-6
CATSRGQGGSNQPQHF | TGTGCCACCAGCAGGGGACAGGGGGGAAGCAATCAGCCCCAGCATTTT | - | TRBJ1-5 | TRBD1 | TRBV15
CANLAPEEATQYF | TGTGCCAACTTAGCGCCGGAGGAGGCGACCCAGTACTTC | - | TRBJ2-5 | - | TRBV2
CATSEDQGKQFF | TGTGCCACCAGTGAGGACCAGGGAAAGCAGTTCTTC | - | TRBJ2-1 | - | TRBV24-1
CASSDGAGQSYEQYF | TGCGCCAGCAGCGATGGGGCGGGACAGAGCTACGAGCAGTACTTC | - | TRBJ2-7 | - | TRBV10-2
CASSPRGMGTEAFF | TGCGCCAGCAGCCCCCGCGGAATGGGCACTGAAGCTTTCTTT | few | TRBJ1-1 | - | TRBV4-1
CSVAASGKETQYF | TGCAGCGTTGCAGCTAGCGGGAAGGAGACCCAGTACTTC | - | TRBJ2-5 | TRBD2 | TRBV29-1
CASRDINNEKLFF | TGTGCCAGCAGGGACATTAATAATGAAAAACTGTTTTTT | - | TRBJ1-4 | - | TRBV2
CASSPGTNTEAFF | TGTGCCAGCTCACCAGGCACGAACACTGAAGCTTTCTTT | - | TRBJ1-1 | - | TRBV18
CASSPGWDRGEQYF | TGTGCCAGCAGTCCAGGGTGGGACAGGGGCGAGCAGTACTTC | - | TRBJ2-7 | TRBD1 | TRBV27
CASSVASSDEQYF | TGTGCCAGCAGCGTGGCCTCCTCCGACGAGCAGTACTTC | once | TRBJ2-7 | - | TRBV9
CASGPRGANTGELFF | TGTGCCAGCGGCCCGCGGGGAGCGAACACCGGGGAGCTGTTTTTT | - | TRBJ2-2 | - | TRBV6-6
CASSLLSGGSTDTQYF | TGCGCCAGCAGCTTGTTGTCAGGGGGGAGCACAGATACGCAGTATTTT | once | TRBJ2-3 | - | TRBV5-1
CASSEDGTGRVSEKLFF | TGTGCCAGCAGTGAAGACGGGACAGGGAGGGTCAGTGAAAAACTGTTTTTT | - | TRBJ1-4 | TRBD1 | TRBV6-1
CASNIAGGHETQYF | TGTGCCAGCAATATAGCGGGGGGGCATGAGACCCAGTACTTC | - | TRBJ2-5 | TRBD2 | TRBV6-5
CASSSSENGFHEQYF | TGTGCCAGCAGTTCCAGCGAAAATGGGTTCCACGAGCAGTACTTC | - | TRBJ2-7 | - | TRBV6-6
CASSEGSLKGDEQFF | TGTGCCAGCAGTGAAGGTAGCTTAAAAGGCGATGAGCAGTTCTTC | - | TRBJ2-1 | - | TRBV2
CASSGSSSYEQYF | TGTGCCAGCAGTGGGAGCAGCTCCTACGAGCAGTACTTC | - | TRBJ2-7 | - | TRBV27
CASSQPHTSGSNNEQFF | TGTGCCAGCAGCCAACCCCATACTAGCGGGAGTAACAATGAGCAGTTCTTC | - | TRBJ2-1 | TRBD2 | TRBV14
CASSSGTGPYEQYF | TGTGCCAGCAGCTCCGGGACAGGGCCCTACGAGCAGTACTTC | - | TRBJ2-7 | TRBD1 | TRBV11-2